This entry features one T cell receptor (beta chain) sequence. Amplified regions were TCR beta CDR3 sequences from RNA transcripts. HTBI primers drove first-round RT-PCR of the TCR CDR3. Via MiXCR, TCRdb re-called the multiplex PCR reads, giving one row per CDR3 protein. The sample yields about 640,000 distinct CDR3 sequences, roughly 20% seen once. The data were obtained in a study of T cells in Graves' hyperthyroidism and ophthalmopathy. CDR1 DFQATT and CDR2 SNEGSKA come from the germline V gene (reference sequence). With 2 bases removed from V and 1 base from J, the gap between germline ends came to 9 bases. The CDR3 totals 13 residues.

The J gene is TRBJ2-7, the V gene TRBV20-1; D remains ambiguous. The material sequenced was blood. The TCR sequence derives from a man aged 25-45 years with Graves' ophthalmopathy. The CDR3 protein is CSARLLVSYEQYF. The CDR3 DNA reads TGCAGTGCTAGACTGCTTGTGTCCTACGAGCAGTACTTC.